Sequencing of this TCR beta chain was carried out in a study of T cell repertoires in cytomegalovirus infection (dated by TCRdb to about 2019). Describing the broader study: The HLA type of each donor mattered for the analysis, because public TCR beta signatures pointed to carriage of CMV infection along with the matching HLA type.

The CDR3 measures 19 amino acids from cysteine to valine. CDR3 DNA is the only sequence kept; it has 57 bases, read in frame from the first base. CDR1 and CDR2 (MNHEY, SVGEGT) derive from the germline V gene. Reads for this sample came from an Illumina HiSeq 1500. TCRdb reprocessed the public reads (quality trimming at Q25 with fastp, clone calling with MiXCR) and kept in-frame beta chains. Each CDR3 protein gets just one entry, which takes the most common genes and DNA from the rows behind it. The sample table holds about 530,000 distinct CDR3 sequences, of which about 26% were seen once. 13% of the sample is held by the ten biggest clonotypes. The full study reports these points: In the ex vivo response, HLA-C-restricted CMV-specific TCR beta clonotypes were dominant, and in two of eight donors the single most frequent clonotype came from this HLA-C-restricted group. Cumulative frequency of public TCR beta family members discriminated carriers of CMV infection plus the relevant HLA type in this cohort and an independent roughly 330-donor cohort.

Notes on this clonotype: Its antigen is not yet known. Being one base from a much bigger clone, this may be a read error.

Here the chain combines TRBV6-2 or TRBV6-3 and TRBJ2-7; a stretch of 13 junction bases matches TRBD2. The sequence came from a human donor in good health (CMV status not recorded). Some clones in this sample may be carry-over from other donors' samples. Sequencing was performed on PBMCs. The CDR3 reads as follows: CASRANPGLAGSRPYERYV. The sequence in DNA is TGTGCCAGCAGGGCAAATCCGGGACTAGCGGGAAGTAGGCCCTACGAGCGGTACGTC.